Listed here are 8 T cell receptor beta chains from one sample, sequenced in a study of fetal regulatory T cell absence and autoimmunity. The assay was immunoSEQ multiplex PCR, and TCRdb's table has in-frame clones only and misses some. The table lists about 50,000 clones, approximately 83% of them singletons. The specimen was cord blood. Receptors were obtained from a newborn boy with IPEX syndrome.

A single count supports this clone. The genes are TRBV27 and TRBJ2-3; perhaps TRBD2 as D (6 bases). Trimming removed 0 bases at V and 4 bases at J, with 17 bases between. This CDR3 comprises 17 residues. Per germline, CDR1 MNHEY and CDR2 SMNVEV (reference sequence). CDR3 region: CASSLSYRDSLADTQYF. In DNA, the CDR3 is TGTGCCAGCAGTTTATCGTACCGGGACTCCCTCGCAGATACGCAGTATTTT.

The chain has TRBV7-8 and TRBJ2-4, with TRBD2 matching 8 bases. V dropped 11 bases and J dropped 3; count of bases not matched to a gene: 15. CDR1 and CDR2 (germline): SGHVS, FQNEAQ. The CDR3 has 16 residues. The CDR3 protein is CAGSVGGRFDKNIQYF. The CDR3 bases are TGTGCCGGGTCCGTTGGCGGGAGGTTTGACAAAAACATTCAGTACTTC.

This clone was recorded once. CDR3 nucleotide sequence: TGCGCCAGCAGCTTGGAGGCGGAAGAGACCCAGTACTTC. As protein: CASSLEAEETQYF. The J gene is TRBJ2-5, the V gene TRBV5-1; D is ambiguous. This CDR3 comprises 13 residues. Germline V lookup: CDR1 SGHRS, CDR2 YFSETQ. Trimming removed 0 bases from V and 3 bases from J, with 6 bases in between. The whole variable domain, filled in from reference TRBV5-1 and TRBJ2-5, reads KAGVTQTPRYLIKTRGQQVTLSCSPISGHRSVSWYQQTPGQGLQFLFEYFSETQRNKGNFPGRFSGRQFSNSRSEMNVSTLELGDSALYLCASSLEAEETQYFGPGTRLLVL.

This clone was observed once. This CDR3 is CASSSRRRSTDTQYF. CDR3 DNA: TGTGCCAGCAGTTCCCGACGGAGGAGCACAGATACGCAGTATTTT. The rearrangement uses TRBV6-5 and TRBJ2-3, with a tentative D call TRBD2 (5 bases). The CDR3 totals 15 residues. The germline V gene encodes CDR1 MNHEY and CDR2 SVGAGI. V lost 4 bases, J lost 0 bases, and 11 bases lay in between.

The V gene is TRBV5-1, the J gene TRBJ1-2; 10 bases line up with TRBD1. V shed 0 bases and J 6 bases; nucleotides not matched to a gene: 8. The CDR3 has 16 residues. Germline V lookup: CDR1 SGHRS, CDR2 YFSETQ. CDR3 bases: TGCGCCAGCAGCTTGGCCCGGACAGGGGGTAGGGATGGCTACACCTTC. It specifies CASSLARTGGRDGYTF.

This chain links TRBV6-6 with TRBJ1-2, with 9 bases identical to TRBD1. Germline lookup yields CDR1 MNHNY and CDR2 SVGAGI (reference sequence). V was clipped by 4 bases and J by 4 bases; unmatched bases: 1. The CDR3 has 13 amino acids. CDR3 in amino acids: CASSLTGGYGYTF. The CDR3 DNA is TGTGCCAGCAGTTTGACAGGGGGCTATGGCTACACCTTC.

V usage is TRBV25-1 and J usage is TRBJ2-6; TRBD2 agrees at 7 bases. Germline V lookup: CDR1 MGHDK, CDR2 SYGVNS. Germline trimming cut 10 bases from V and 1 base from J; bases unmatched to any gene: 7. The CDR3 consists of 15 residues. The CDR3 spells CATPNGGSGANVLTF. CDR3 bases: TGTGCCACCCCTAACGGGGGGTCTGGGGCCAACGTCCTGACTTTC.

This clone was counted between two and nine times. V usage is TRBV27 and J usage is TRBJ1-1; D is uncertain. Germline V lookup: CDR1 MNHEY, CDR2 SMNVEV (reference sequence). The length of the CDR3 is 12 residues. Trimming took off 5 bases at V and 0 bases at J, with 4 bases between the two ends. CDR3 sequence: CASSGVNTEAFF. CDR3 nucleotide sequence: TGTGCCAGCAGTGGGGTGAACACTGAAGCTTTCTTT.